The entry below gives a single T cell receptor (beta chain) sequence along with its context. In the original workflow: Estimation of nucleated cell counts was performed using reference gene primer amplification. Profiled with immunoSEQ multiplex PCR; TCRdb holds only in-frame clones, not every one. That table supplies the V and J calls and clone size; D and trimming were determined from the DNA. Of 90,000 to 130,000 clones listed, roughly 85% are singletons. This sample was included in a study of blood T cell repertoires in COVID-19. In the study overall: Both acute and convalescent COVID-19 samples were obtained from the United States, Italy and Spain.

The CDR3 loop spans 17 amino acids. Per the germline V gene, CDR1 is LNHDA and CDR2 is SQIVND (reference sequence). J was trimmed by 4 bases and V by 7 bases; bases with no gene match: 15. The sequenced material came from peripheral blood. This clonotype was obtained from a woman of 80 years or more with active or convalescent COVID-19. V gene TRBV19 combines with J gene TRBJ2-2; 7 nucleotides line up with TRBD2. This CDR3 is CASTNLRASGPTGELFF. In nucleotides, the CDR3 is TGTGCCAGTACCAACCTGCGGGCTAGCGGACCCACCGGGGAGCTGTTTTTT. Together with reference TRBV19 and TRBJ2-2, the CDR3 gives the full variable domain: DGGITQSPKYLFRKEGQNVTLSCEQNLNHDAMYWYRQDPGQGLRLIYYSQIVNDFQKGDIAEGYSVSREKKESFPLTVTSAQKNPTAFYLCASTNLRASGPTGELFFGEGSRLTVL.